This is a list of T cell receptor beta chains from one sample in a study of T cells in Graves' hyperthyroidism and ophthalmopathy. MiXCR, run by TCRdb on the multiplex PCR reads, gives a single entry per CDR3 protein. The sample has around 600,000 distinct CDR3 sequences; roughly 15% are singletons. The source material was blood. The receptor set was obtained from a woman in her forties or fifties with Graves' ophthalmopathy. Both conserved end residues are part of each CDR3. Fields, in order: D gene, V gene, J gene, clone size, CDR3 protein, CDR3 DNA. A D gene is named only where the DNA matches it firmly. A row's size may be missing; if present it is once, few, many or a size class.

TRBD1,TRBV12-3/TRBV12-4,TRBJ2-1,many,CASSLRQGNYNEQFF,TGTGCCAGCAGTTTAAGACAGGGCAACTACAATGAGCAGTTCTTC
-,TRBV19,TRBJ2-1,few,CASSIPGNEQFF,TGTGCCAGTAGTATACCGGGCAATGAGCAGTTCTTC
-,TRBV5-1,TRBJ1-1,-,CASRYGGNTEAFF,TGCGCCAGCAGATATGGAGGAAACACTGAAGCTTTCTTT
TRBD1,TRBV28,TRBJ1-5,many,CASSPLRDRGRQPQHF,TGTGCCAGCAGTCCCCTCCGGGACAGGGGGCGACAGCCCCAGCATTTT
-,TRBV20-1,TRBJ2-1,many,CSAKSRAYNEQFF,TGCAGTGCTAAGTCGAGAGCGTACAATGAGCAGTTCTTC
TRBD2,TRBV6-2/TRBV6-3,TRBJ2-1,many,CASSWLAGLNEQFF,TGTGCCAGCAGTTGGCTAGCGGGCCTCAATGAGCAGTTCTTC
-,TRBV10-3,TRBJ2-7,few,CAISGNSYEQYF,TGTGCCATCAGTGGAAACTCCTACGAGCAGTACTTC
-,TRBV13,TRBJ1-1,many,CASSLKGETTEAFF,TGTGCCAGCAGCTTGAAAGGGGAAACCACTGAAGCTTTCTTT
-,TRBV3-1,TRBJ2-7,many,CASSQPGEYEQYF,TGTGCCAGCAGCCAACCAGGGGAGTACGAGCAGTACTTC
-,TRBV2,TRBJ2-2,-,CASSYMGGNTGELFF,TGTGCCAGCAGTTATATGGGCGGGAACACCGGGGAGCTGTTTTTT
-,TRBV12-3/TRBV12-4,TRBJ2-1,many,CASSLVSNNEQFF,TGTGCCAGCAGTTTGGTTTCGAACAATGAGCAGTTCTTC
-,TRBV20-1,TRBJ2-3,many,CSAPYLQGPDTQYF,TGCAGTGCTCCGTATCTACAAGGACCAGATACGCAGTATTTT
-,TRBV28,TRBJ2-1,many,CASKSYRASYNEQFF,TGTGCCAGCAAATCCTACAGGGCATCCTACAATGAGCAGTTCTTC
TRBD1,TRBV7-9,TRBJ1-2,-,CASSPDRVRGYTF,TGTGCCAGCAGTCCAGACAGGGTACGAGGCTACACCTTC
-,TRBV5-1,TRBJ2-7,few,CASSQTRFNEQYF,TGCGCCAGCAGCCAGACTAGGTTTAACGAGCAGTACTTC
-,TRBV3-1,TRBJ1-2,many,CASSQDPGYYGYTF,TGTGCCAGCAGCCAAGACCCGGGGTACTATGGCTACACCTTC